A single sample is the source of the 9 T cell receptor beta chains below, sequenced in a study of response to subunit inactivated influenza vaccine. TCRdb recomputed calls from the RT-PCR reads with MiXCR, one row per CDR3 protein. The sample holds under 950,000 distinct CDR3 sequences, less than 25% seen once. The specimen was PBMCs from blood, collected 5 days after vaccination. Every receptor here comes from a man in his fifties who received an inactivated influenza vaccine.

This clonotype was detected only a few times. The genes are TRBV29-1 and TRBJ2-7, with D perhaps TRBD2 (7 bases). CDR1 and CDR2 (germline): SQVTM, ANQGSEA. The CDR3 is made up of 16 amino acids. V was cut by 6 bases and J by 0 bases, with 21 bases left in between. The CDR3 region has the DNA TGCAGCGTCGCCCTGAGGGGGAGGGACTTCTCCTACGAGCAGTACTTC. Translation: CSVALRGRDFSYEQYF.

CDR3 bases: TGTGCCAGCAGGGGTCCAAGAACAGATACGCAGTATTTT. As protein: CASRGPRTDTQYF. The chain employs TRBV2 and TRBJ2-3, with D hard to call. This CDR3 is 13 amino acids long. CDR1 SNHLY and CDR2 FYNNEI come from the germline V gene. Trimming left V 6 bases short and J 3 bases short, with 10 bases between.

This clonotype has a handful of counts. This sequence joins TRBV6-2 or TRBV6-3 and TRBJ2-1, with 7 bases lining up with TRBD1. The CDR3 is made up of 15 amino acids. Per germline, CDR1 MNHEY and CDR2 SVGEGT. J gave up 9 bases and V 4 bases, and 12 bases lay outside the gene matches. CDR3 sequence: CASSSPWTGSSEQFF. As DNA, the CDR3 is TGTGCCAGCAGTTCCCCCTGGACAGGTTCCAGTGAGCAGTTCTTC.

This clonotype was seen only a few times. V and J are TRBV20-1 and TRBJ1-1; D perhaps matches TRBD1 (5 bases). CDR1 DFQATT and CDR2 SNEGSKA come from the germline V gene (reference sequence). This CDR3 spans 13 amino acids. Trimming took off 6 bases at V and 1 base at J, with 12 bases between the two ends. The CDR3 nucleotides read TGCAGTGCGGAGGCCGGGGCGAACACTGAAGCTTTCTTT. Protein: CSAEAGANTEAFF.

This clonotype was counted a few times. CDR3 amino acids: CASSRGRGQYF. The CDR3 region has the DNA TGCGCCAGCAGCAGGGGCCGGGGCCAGTACTTC. The V and J genes are TRBV10-2 and TRBJ2-5, with D possibly TRBD1 on 6 matching bases. CDR1 is WSHSY and CDR2 is SAAADI in the germline V gene. V was trimmed by 6 bases and J by 10 bases, leaving 12 bases between them. CDR3 length: 11 residues.

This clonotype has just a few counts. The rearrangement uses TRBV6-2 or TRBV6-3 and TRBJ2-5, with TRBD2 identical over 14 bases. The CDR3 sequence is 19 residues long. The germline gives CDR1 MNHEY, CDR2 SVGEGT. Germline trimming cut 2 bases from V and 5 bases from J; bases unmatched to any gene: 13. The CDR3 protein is CASSYTGTSGSGAWETQYF. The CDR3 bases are TGTGCCAGCAGTTACACCGGGACTAGCGGGAGCGGAGCTTGGGAGACCCAGTACTTC.

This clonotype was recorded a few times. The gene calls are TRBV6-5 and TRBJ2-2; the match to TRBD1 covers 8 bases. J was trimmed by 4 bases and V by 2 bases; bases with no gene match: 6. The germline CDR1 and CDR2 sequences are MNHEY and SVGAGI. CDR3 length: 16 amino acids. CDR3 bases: TGTGCCAGCAGTTACGGGCAGGACAGGGTCACCGGGGAGCTGTTTTTT. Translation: CASSYGQDRVTGELFF.

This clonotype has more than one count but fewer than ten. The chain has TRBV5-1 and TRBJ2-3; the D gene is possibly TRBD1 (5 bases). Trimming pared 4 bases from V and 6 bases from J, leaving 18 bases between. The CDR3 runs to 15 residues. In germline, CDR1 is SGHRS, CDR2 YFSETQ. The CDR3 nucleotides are TGCGCCAGCAGCCCCAGTTTTGGGGCCAGGGATACGCAGTATTTT. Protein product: CASSPSFGARDTQYF.

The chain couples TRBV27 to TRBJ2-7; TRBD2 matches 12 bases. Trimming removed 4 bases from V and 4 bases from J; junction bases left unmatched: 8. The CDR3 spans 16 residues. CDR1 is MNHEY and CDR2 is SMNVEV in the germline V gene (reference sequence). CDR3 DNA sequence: TGTGCCAGCAGTTCCGCCGCTAGCGGGAGGGGATACGAGCAGTACTTC. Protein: CASSSAASGRGYEQYF.